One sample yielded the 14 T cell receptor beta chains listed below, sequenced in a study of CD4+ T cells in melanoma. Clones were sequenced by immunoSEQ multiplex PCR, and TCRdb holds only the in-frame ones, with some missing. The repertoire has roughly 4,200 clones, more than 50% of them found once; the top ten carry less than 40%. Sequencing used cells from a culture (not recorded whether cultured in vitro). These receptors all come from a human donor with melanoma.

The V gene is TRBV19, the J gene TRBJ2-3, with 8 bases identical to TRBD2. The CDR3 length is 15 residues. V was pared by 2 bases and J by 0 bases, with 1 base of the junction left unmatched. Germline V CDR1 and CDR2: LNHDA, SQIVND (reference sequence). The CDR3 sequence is CASSISGGSTDTQYF. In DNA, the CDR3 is TGTGCCAGTAGTATATCGGGGGGGAGCACAGATACGCAGTATTTT.

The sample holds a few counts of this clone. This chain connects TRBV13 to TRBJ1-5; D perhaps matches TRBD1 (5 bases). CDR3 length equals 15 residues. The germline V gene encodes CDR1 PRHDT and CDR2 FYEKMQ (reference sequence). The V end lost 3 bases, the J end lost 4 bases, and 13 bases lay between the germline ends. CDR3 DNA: TGTGCCAGCAGCTTGTCAGGGATAGGGAATCAGCCCCAGCATTTT. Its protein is CASSLSGIGNQPQHF.

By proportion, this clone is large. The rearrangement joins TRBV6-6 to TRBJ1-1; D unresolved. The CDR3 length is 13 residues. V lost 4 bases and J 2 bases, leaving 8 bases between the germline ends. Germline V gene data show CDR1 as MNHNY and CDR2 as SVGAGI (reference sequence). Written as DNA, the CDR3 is TGTGCCAGCAGTTGGGTGGTAAACACTGAAGCTTTCTTT. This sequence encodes CASSWVVNTEAFF.

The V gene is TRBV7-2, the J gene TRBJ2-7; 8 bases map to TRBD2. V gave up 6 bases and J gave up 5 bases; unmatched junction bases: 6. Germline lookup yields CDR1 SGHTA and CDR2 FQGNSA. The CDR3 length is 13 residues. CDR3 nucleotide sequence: TGTGCCAGCAGTTATACGGGAGGGAACGAGCAGTACTTC. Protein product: CASSYTGGNEQYF.

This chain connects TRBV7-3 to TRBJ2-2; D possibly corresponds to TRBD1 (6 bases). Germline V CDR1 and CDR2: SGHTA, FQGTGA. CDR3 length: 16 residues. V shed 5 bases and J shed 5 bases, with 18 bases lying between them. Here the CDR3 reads CASSMNRAESTGELFF. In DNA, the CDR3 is TGTGCCAGCAGCATGAACAGGGCGGAGAGTACCGGGGAGCTGTTTTTT. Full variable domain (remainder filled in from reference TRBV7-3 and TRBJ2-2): GAGVSQTPSNKVTEKGKYVELRCDPISGHTALYWYRQSLGQGPEFLIYFQGTGAADDSGLPNDRFFAVRPEGSVSTLKIQRTERGDSAVYLCASSMNRAESTGELFFGEGSRLTVL.

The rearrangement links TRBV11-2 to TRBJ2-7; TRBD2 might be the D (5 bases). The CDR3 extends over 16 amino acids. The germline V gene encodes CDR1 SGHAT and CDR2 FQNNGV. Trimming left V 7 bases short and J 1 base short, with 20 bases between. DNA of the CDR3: TGTGCCAGCACCAAAGTCGCAACTGGCGGGTCCTACGAGCAGTACTTC. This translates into CASTKVATGGSYEQYF.

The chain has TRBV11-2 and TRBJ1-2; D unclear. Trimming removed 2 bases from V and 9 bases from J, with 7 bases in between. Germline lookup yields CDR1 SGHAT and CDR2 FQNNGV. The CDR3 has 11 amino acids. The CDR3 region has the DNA TGTGCCAGCAGCTTAACCAAAAGCTACACCTTC. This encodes CASSLTKSYTF.

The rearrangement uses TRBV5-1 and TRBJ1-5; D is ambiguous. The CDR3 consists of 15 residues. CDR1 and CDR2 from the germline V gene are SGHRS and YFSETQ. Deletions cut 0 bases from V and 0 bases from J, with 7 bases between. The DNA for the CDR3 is TGCGCCAGCAGCTTGGCCGGGAGTAGCAATCAGCCCCAGCATTTT. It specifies CASSLAGSSNQPQHF.

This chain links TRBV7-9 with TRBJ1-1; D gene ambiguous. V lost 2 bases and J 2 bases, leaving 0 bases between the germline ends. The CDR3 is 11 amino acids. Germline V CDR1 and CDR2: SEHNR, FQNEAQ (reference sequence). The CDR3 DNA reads TGTGCCAGCAGCTTAAACACTGAAGCTTTCTTT. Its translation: CASSLNTEAFF.

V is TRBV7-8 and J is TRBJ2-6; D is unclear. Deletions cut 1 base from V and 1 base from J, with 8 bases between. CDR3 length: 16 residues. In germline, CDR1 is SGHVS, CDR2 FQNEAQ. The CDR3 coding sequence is TGTGCCAGCAGCTTAGTCGCGCAGTCTGGGGCCAACGTCCTGACTTTC. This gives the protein CASSLVAQSGANVLTF. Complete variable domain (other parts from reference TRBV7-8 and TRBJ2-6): GAGVSQSPRYKVAKRGQDVALRCDPISGHVSLFWYQQALGQGPEFLTYFQNEAQLDKSGLPSDRFFAERPEGSVSTLKIQRTQQEDSAVYLCASSLVAQSGANVLTFGAGSRLTVL.

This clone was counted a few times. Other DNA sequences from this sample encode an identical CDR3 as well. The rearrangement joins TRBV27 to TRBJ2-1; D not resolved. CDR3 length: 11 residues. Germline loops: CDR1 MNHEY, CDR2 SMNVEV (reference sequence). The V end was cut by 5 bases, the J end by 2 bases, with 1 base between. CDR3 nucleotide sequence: TGTGCCAGCAGTACCTACAATGAGCAGTTCTTC. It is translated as CASSTYNEQFF.

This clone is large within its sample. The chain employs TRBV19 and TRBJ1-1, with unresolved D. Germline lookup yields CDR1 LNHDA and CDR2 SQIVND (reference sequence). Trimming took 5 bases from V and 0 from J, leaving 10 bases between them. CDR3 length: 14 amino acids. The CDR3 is CASSLPGLNTEAFF. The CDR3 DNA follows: TGTGCCAGTAGTCTCCCCGGGTTGAACACTGAAGCTTTCTTT.

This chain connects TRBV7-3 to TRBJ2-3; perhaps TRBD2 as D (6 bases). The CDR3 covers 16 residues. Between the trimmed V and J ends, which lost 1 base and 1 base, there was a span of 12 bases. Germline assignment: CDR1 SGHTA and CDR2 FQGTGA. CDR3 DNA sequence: TGTGCCAGCAGCTTAAACCGGGGGTATGGCACAGATACGCAGTATTTT. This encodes CASSLNRGYGTDTQYF.

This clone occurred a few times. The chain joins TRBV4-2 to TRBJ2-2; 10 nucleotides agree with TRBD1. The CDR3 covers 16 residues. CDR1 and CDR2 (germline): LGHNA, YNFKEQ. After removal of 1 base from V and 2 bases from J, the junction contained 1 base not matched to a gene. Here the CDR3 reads CASSQGQGANTGELFF. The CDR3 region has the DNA TGTGCCAGCAGCCAAGGACAGGGGGCCAACACCGGGGAGCTGTTTTTT.